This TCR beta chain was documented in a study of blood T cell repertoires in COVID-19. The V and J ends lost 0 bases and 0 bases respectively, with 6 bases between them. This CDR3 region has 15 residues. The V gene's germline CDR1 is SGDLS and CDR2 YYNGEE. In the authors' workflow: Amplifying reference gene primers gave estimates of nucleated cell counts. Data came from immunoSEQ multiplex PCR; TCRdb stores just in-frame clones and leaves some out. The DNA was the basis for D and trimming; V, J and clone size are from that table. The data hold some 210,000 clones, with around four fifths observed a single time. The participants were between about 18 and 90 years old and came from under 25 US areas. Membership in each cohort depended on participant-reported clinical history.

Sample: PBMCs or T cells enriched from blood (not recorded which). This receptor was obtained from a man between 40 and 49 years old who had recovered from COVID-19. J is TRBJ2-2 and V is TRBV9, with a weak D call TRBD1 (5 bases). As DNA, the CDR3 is TGTGCCAGCAGCGTAGAAGGGGCGAACACCGGGGAGCTGTTTTTT. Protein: CASSVEGANTGELFF.